This T cell receptor (beta chain) was identified in a study of blood T cell repertoires in COVID-19. Sequenced by immunoSEQ multiplex PCR; TCRdb stores in-frame clones only, minus some. In the table there are more than 100,000 clones, roughly 89% of which are singletons. Input material: peripheral blood. The clonotype originates from a woman aged 55 to 70 with COVID-19, enrolled during active disease.

The DNA for the CDR3 is TGCGCCAGCGCGGACAGGAAAAGCTCCTACGAGCAGTACTTC. This codes for CASADRKSSYEQYF. This chain uses TRBV5-1 with TRBJ2-7, with 7 bases fitting TRBD1. Trimming removed 7 bases from V and 0 bases from J; junction bases left unmatched: 7. Germline assignment: CDR1 SGHRS and CDR2 YFSETQ. There are 14 residues in the CDR3.